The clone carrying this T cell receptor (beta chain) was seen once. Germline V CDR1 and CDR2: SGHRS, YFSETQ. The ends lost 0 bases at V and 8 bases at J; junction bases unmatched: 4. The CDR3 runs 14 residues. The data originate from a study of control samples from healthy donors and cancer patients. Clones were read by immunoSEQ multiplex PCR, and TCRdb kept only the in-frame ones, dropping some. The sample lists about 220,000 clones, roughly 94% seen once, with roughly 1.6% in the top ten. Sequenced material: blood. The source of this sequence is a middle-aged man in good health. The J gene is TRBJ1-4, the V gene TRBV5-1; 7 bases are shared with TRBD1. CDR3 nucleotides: TGCGCCAGCAGCTTGGGGACAGGAAAGGAAAAACTGTTTTTT. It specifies CASSLGTGKEKLFF.